Each of the 32 T cell receptor beta chains below was sequenced from the same sample in a study of neoadjuvant anti-PD-1 for oral cavity cancer. Repertoires were generated with immunoSEQ multiplex PCR, while TCRdb's copy carries only in-frame clones and drops some. The sample yields 9,500 to 15,000 clones, roughly 70% seen once. The sequences come from tumor tissue, collected before nivolumab (anti-PD-1) treatment. These TCRs come from a person aged 35 to 85 with oral cavity squamous cell carcinoma. The donor label of this sample is uncertain.

This clone came up a few times. V usage is TRBV14 and J usage is TRBJ1-2, with D possibly matching TRBD1 (5 bases). The CDR3 sequence is 15 residues long. V lost 1 base and J lost 4, with 13 bases in between. Germline lookup yields CDR1 SGHDN and CDR2 FVKESK. The CDR3 DNA sequence: TGTGCCAGCAGCCAAGGGTTGGGCAGGGTCTATGGCTACACCTTC. Its protein product is CASSQGLGRVYGYTF.

The table lists this clone with a few counts. The V and J genes are TRBV4-1 and TRBJ1-1; 10 bases agree with TRBD1. The germline V gene encodes CDR1 MGHRA and CDR2 YSYEKL. J gave up 5 bases and V 2 bases, and 5 bases lay outside the gene matches. CDR3 length: 15 residues. Written as DNA, the CDR3 is TGCGCCAGCAGCCAATCGGGACAGGGGACGACTGAAGCTTTCTTT. Amino acids: CASSQSGQGTTEAFF.

This clone came up a few times. The chain couples TRBV19 to TRBJ2-5; a weak D match, TRBD1 (8 bases). In germline, CDR1 is LNHDA, CDR2 SQIVND (reference sequence). The CDR3 consists of 14 residues. With 5 bases removed from V and 5 bases from J, the gap between germline ends came to 15 bases. The CDR3 spells CASSSHRGGETQYF. DNA for the CDR3: TGTGCCAGTAGTTCCCACAGGGGGGGTGAGACCCAGTACTTC. Together with reference TRBV19 and TRBJ2-5, the CDR3 gives the full variable domain: DGGITQSPKYLFRKEGQNVTLSCEQNLNHDAMYWYRQDPGQGLRLIYYSQIVNDFQKGDIAEGYSVSREKKESFPLTVTSAQKNPTAFYLCASSSHRGGETQYFGPGTRLLVL.

The chain is built from TRBV28 and TRBJ1-1; D not certain. Trimming cost V 8 bases and J 0 bases, with 13 bases left between them. Germline lookup yields CDR1 MDHEN and CDR2 SYDVKM. This CDR3 is 14 amino acids long. The CDR3 loop is CASRSAGMNTEAFF. CDR3 DNA: TGTGCCAGCCGCTCTGCGGGGATGAACACTGAAGCTTTCTTT.

The V and J genes are TRBV9 and TRBJ2-3; 13 nucleotides line up with TRBD2. V was pared by 0 bases and J by 2 bases, with 6 bases of the junction left unmatched. The germline CDR1 and CDR2 sequences are SGDLS and YYNGEE. The CDR3 spans 18 residues. The CDR3 loop is CASSVATSGGIATDTQYF. The CDR3, as DNA: TGTGCCAGCAGCGTAGCGACTAGCGGGGGGATAGCCACAGATACGCAGTATTTT. Combining the CDR3 with reference TRBV9 and TRBJ2-3 gives the whole variable domain DSGVTQTPKHLITATGQRVTLRCSPRSGDLSVYWYQQSLDQGLQFLIQYYNGEERAKGNILERFSAQQFPDLHSELNLSSLELGDSALYFCASSVATSGGIATDTQYFGPGTRLTVL.

The gene calls are TRBV7-3 and TRBJ1-1; 11 nucleotides agree with TRBD1. The ends lost 7 bases at V and 6 bases at J; junction bases unmatched: 10. CDR1 and CDR2 from the germline V gene are SGHTA and FQGTGA. The CDR3 length is 15 residues. The CDR3 region is CASIGFGQGAAEAFF. CDR3 nucleotide sequence: TGTGCCAGCATCGGGTTTGGACAGGGGGCGGCTGAAGCTTTCTTT.

The gene calls are TRBV19 and TRBJ2-1; D is possibly TRBD2 (6 bases). The CDR3 has 14 residues. V lost 10 bases and J lost 0, with 13 bases in between. Germline-derived CDR1 and CDR2 are LNHDA and SQIVND (reference sequence). Here the CDR3 DNA reads TGTGCCACCGGAGGGTTGTCCTCCTACAATGAGCAGTTCTTC. This sequence encodes CATGGLSSYNEQFF.

V and J are TRBV6-1 and TRBJ1-5, with D uncertain. V lost 4 bases to trimming and J lost 6 bases, with 13 bases between them. Germline lookup yields CDR1 MNHNS and CDR2 SASEGT. The CDR3 sequence is 14 residues long. In DNA, the CDR3 is TGTGCCAGCAGTGTCGTAGGAGCAATTCAGCCCCAGCATTTT. Protein sequence: CASSVVGAIQPQHF.

This rearrangement joins TRBV27 to TRBJ1-5, with D possibly matching TRBD1 (6 bases). Trimming shortened V by 3 bases and J by 7 bases, and 13 bases separated the two germline ends. The CDR3 has 14 residues. Germline V gene lookup returns CDR1 MNHEY and CDR2 SMNVEV (reference sequence). The CDR3 DNA follows: TGTGCCAGCAGTTTCAGGGGCCGGGGGCAGCCCCAGCATTTT. Translated, it gives CASSFRGRGQPQHF.

CDR3 bases: TGTGCCAGCAGCTTAGCGATGATAGCGGGGACTTCGACCGGGGAGCTGTTTTTT. It specifies CASSLAMIAGTSTGELFF. V and J are TRBV11-1 and TRBJ2-2; 8 bases map to TRBD2. CDR3 length: 18 residues. V lost 0 bases, J lost 5 bases, and 11 bases stayed unmatched. Germline assignment: CDR1 SGHAT and CDR2 FQDESV (reference sequence).

The J gene is TRBJ1-2, the V gene TRBV5-4, with D possibly matching TRBD1 (5 bases). Trimming left V 0 bases short and J 7 bases short, with 16 bases between. The length of the CDR3 is 15 residues. Germline CDR1 is SGHNT and CDR2 is YYREEE (reference sequence). In DNA form, the CDR3 reads TGTGCCAGCAGCTTGGCCGGGGGAGACGGTGCTGGCTACACCTTC. Translated, it gives CASSLAGGDGAGYTF.

This chain connects TRBV7-9 to TRBJ2-3; D unclear. The CDR3 is made up of 12 amino acids. V lost 5 bases and J lost 3, with 6 bases in between. The germline gives CDR1 SEHNR, CDR2 FQNEAQ (reference sequence). CDR3 amino acids: CASSVSTDTQYF. The DNA for the CDR3 is TGTGCCAGCAGCGTCAGTACAGATACGCAGTATTTT.

In this sample, this clone turned up a few times. The chain is built from TRBV29-1 and TRBJ2-1, with TRBD2 as a possible D gene (5 bases). V was trimmed by 4 bases and J by 1 base, leaving 8 bases between them. Germline V gene data show CDR1 as SQVTM and CDR2 as ANQGSEA. This CDR3 comprises 13 residues. The CDR3 DNA is TGCAGCGTTGGAAGCGGATCCTACAATGAGCAGTTCTTC. Its translation: CSVGSGSYNEQFF.

The chain links TRBV2 to TRBJ1-2; D remains unclear. The CDR3 covers 13 residues. Trimming took off 11 bases at V and 2 bases at J, with 15 bases between the two ends. CDR1 is SNHLY and CDR2 is FYNNEI in the germline V gene. The CDR3 sequence is CAYCLSPNYGYTF. The DNA of the CDR3 is TGTGCCTACTGCCTCTCACCGAACTATGGCTACACCTTC.

This chain links TRBV10-1 with TRBJ2-2; D possibly corresponds to TRBD1 (6 bases). Trimming cost V 5 bases and J 6 bases, with 13 bases left between them. The CDR3 runs 14 residues. CDR1 and CDR2 from the germline V gene are WNHNN and SYGVQD (reference sequence). CDR3 region: CASSQLQGAGELFF. The CDR3 DNA sequence: TGCGCCAGCAGTCAACTACAGGGTGCCGGGGAGCTGTTTTTT.

The V and J genes are TRBV5-1 and TRBJ2-3; 8 bases align to TRBD2. V trimming: 0 bases; J trimming: 3 bases; junction bases outside the gene matches: 6. The CDR3 length is 16 residues. The germline CDR1 and CDR2 sequences are SGHRS and YFSETQ. In DNA, the CDR3 is TGCGCCAGCAGCTTGGCGAGCGGGAGTAGGACAGATACGCAGTATTTT. This sequence encodes CASSLASGSRTDTQYF.

The V and J genes are TRBV11-2 and TRBJ1-1; maybe TRBD1 (6 bases). Germline V CDR1 and CDR2: SGHAT, FQNNGV. There are 14 residues in the CDR3. The ends were cut back, 4 bases at V and 6 bases at J, with 15 bases in the middle. The CDR3 nucleotides read TGTGCCAGCAGCTCTCAGGGGAGGAGCGCTGAAGCTTTCTTT. It is translated as CASSSQGRSAEAFF.

As DNA, the CDR3 is TGCGCCAGCAGCATGACCCAGGGGGCCGGGGTAGGGGCTTTCTTT. Translation gives CASSMTQGAGVGAFF. This chain uses TRBV5-1 with TRBJ1-1; 8 nucleotides agree with TRBD1. Germline assignment: CDR1 SGHRS and CDR2 YFSETQ. After removal of 4 bases from V and 11 bases from J, the junction contained 16 bases not matched to a gene. This CDR3 spans 15 amino acids.

This clone was observed once. The J gene is TRBJ1-1, the V gene TRBV7-2; D is unclear. The length of the CDR3 is 15 residues. Germline-derived CDR1 and CDR2 are SGHTA and FQGNSA. The V gene lost 5 bases and the J gene lost 3 bases, with 16 bases spanning the gap. The CDR3 region is CASSPTRVVDTEAFF. In nucleotides, the CDR3 is TGTGCCAGCAGCCCGACCCGGGTGGTGGACACTGAAGCTTTCTTT. Full variable domain (outside the CDR3, taken from reference TRBV7-2 and TRBJ1-1): GAGVSQSPSNKVTEKGKDVELRCDPISGHTALYWYRQSLGQGLEFLIYFQGNSAPDKSGLPSDRFSAERTGGSVSTLTIQRTQQEDSAVYLCASSPTRVVDTEAFFGQGTRLTVV.

This chain's CDR3 is CASSLAGVSYNEQFF. CDR3 sequence (DNA): TGTGCCAGCAGCTTAGCGGGAGTATCCTACAATGAGCAGTTCTTC. The V gene is TRBV7-8, the J gene TRBJ2-1; a weak D match, TRBD2 (5 bases). This CDR3 spans 15 amino acids. The germline V gene encodes CDR1 SGHVS and CDR2 FQNEAQ. Between the trimmed V and J ends, which lost 0 bases and 1 base, there was a span of 7 bases.

This clone is labeled as medium-sized (0.01 to 0.1%). The chain employs TRBV27 and TRBJ1-5; 7 positions match TRBD1. After removal of 6 bases from V and 1 base from J, the junction contained 6 bases not matched to a gene. This CDR3 comprises 15 residues. The germline V gene encodes CDR1 MNHEY and CDR2 SMNVEV (reference sequence). The CDR3 DNA is TGTGCCAGCAGCTGGACAGGATCAAGCAATCAGCCCCAGCATTTT. This encodes CASSWTGSSNQPQHF.

This chain uses TRBV25-1 with TRBJ1-2, with D perhaps matching TRBD1 (5 bases). Trimming removed 3 bases from V and 4 bases from J, with 15 bases in between. The CDR3 sequence is 15 residues long. Germline V gene data show CDR1 as MGHDK and CDR2 as SYGVNS. CDR3 nucleotide sequence: TGTGCCAGCAGTGAGGGAGGGGCGCGCGGCTATGGCTACACCTTC. Translation: CASSEGGARGYGYTF.

This clone has only one observation. The chain is built from TRBV7-6 and TRBJ2-1; 9 bases match TRBD1. Per the germline V gene, CDR1 is SGHVS and CDR2 is FNYEAQ. The CDR3 sequence is 15 residues long. V gave up 6 bases and J gave up 4 bases; unmatched junction bases: 7. The CDR3 nucleotides are TGTGCCAGCAGTTGGAGACAGGGGGGGTACAATGAGCAGTTCTTC. Translating gives CASSWRQGGYNEQFF.

This clone is medium-sized within its sample. The rearrangement uses TRBV7-2 and TRBJ2-3; no clear D. The CDR3 is 11 residues long. The V end lost 4 bases, the J end lost 2 bases, and 1 base lay between the germline ends. Germline V gene data show CDR1 as SGHTA and CDR2 as FQGNSA. The chain's CDR3 is CASSYTDTQYF. CDR3 nucleotides: TGTGCCAGCAGCTACACAGATACGCAGTATTTT.

V usage is TRBV11-2 and J usage is TRBJ2-1, with D hard to call. The V gene's germline CDR1 is SGHAT and CDR2 FQNNGV. With 2 bases removed from V and 0 bases from J, the gap between germline ends came to 11 bases. This CDR3 has 16 residues. The CDR3 sequence: CASSLSLLSSYNEQFF. In DNA, the CDR3 is TGTGCCAGCAGCTTAAGCCTCTTATCCTCCTACAATGAGCAGTTCTTC.

The chain couples TRBV9 to TRBJ2-2; D is unclear. The CDR3 has 14 residues. V was cut by 4 bases and J by 5 bases, with 12 bases left in between. The germline V gene encodes CDR1 SGDLS and CDR2 YYNGEE. The CDR3: CASSSLRGTGELFF. DNA for the CDR3: TGTGCCAGCAGCAGCCTGAGAGGAACCGGGGAGCTGTTTTTT. The full variable domain, its missing parts supplied by reference TRBV9 and TRBJ2-2, is DSGVTQTPKHLITATGQRVTLRCSPRSGDLSVYWYQQSLDQGLQFLIQYYNGEERAKGNILERFSAQQFPDLHSELNLSSLELGDSALYFCASSSLRGTGELFFGEGSRLTVL.

A single count supports this clone. The chain recombines TRBV7-9 with TRBJ2-6; D is perhaps TRBD1 (6 bases). The CDR3 runs 16 residues. Germline V lookup: CDR1 SEHNR, CDR2 FQNEAQ (reference sequence). The V and J ends lost 6 bases and 2 bases respectively, with 14 bases between them. CDR3 in amino acids: CASSSRTGTGANVLTF. DNA of the CDR3: TGTGCCAGCAGTTCTAGAACAGGGACTGGGGCCAACGTCCTGACTTTC. The whole variable domain, filled in from reference TRBV7-9 and TRBJ2-6, reads DTGVSQNPRHKITKRGQNVTFRCDPISEHNRLYWYRQTLGQGPEFLTYFQNEAQLEKSRLLSDRFSAERPKGSFSTLEIQRTEQGDSAMYLCASSSRTGTGANVLTFGAGSRLTVL.

The chain employs TRBV5-8 and TRBJ2-3; D perhaps matches TRBD2 (5 bases). V was cut by 4 bases and J by 6 bases, with 15 bases left in between. There are 14 residues in the CDR3. CDR1 and CDR2 from the germline V gene are SGHTS and YDEGEE. The CDR3 DNA is TGTGCCAGCAGCCCCACTAGATCGGAGGATACGCAGTATTTT. Translating gives CASSPTRSEDTQYF.

The chain combines TRBV5-6 with TRBJ1-3; TRBD1 is a possible D gene (6 bases). The CDR3 runs 15 residues. Trimming left V 0 bases short and J 0 bases short, with 7 bases between. From germline, CDR1 is SGHDT and CDR2 YYEEEE. CDR3 loop: CASSLVGGSGNTIYF. Written as DNA, the CDR3 is TGTGCCAGCAGCTTGGTAGGGGGCTCTGGAAACACCATATATTTT.

V gene TRBV28 combines with J gene TRBJ1-3; D is perhaps TRBD1 (6 bases). This CDR3 has 11 residues. Trimming stripped 10 bases from V and 4 bases from J, with 8 bases between. CDR1 MDHEN and CDR2 SYDVKM come from the germline V gene. The CDR3 region has the DNA TGTGCCACGGACAGAGGAAACACCATATATTTT. Protein product: CATDRGNTIYF.

The chain carries TRBV6-6 and TRBJ2-3; TRBD2 agrees at 11 bases. The junction had 10 bases not matched to a gene; V was cut back by 8 bases and J by 6 bases. Germline values: CDR1 MNHNY, CDR2 SVGAGI (reference sequence). This CDR3 spans 15 amino acids. The CDR3 loop is CASSDQGLAVDTQYF. CDR3 nucleotides: TGTGCCAGCTCGGATCAGGGACTAGCGGTTGATACGCAGTATTTT.

The sample holds one count of this clone. The chain employs TRBV5-1 and TRBJ1-1; possible D gene TRBD1, 6 bases. CDR3 size: 16 residues. Germline loops: CDR1 SGHRS, CDR2 YFSETQ. With 2 bases removed from V and 0 bases from J, the gap between germline ends came to 14 bases. As DNA, the CDR3 is TGCGCCAGCAGCTTTAACATCGGACAGATGAACACTGAAGCTTTCTTT. This codes for CASSFNIGQMNTEAFF. Full variable domain (rest looked up from reference TRBV5-1 and TRBJ1-1): KAGVTQTPRYLIKTRGQQVTLSCSPISGHRSVSWYQQTPGQGLQFLFEYFSETQRNKGNFPGRFSGRQFSNSRSEMNVSTLELGDSALYLCASSFNIGQMNTEAFFGQGTRLTVV.